Sequencing of this T cell receptor (beta chain) was carried out in a study of blood T cell repertoires in COVID-19. Turning to the study itself: Donors in the United States, Italy and Spain gave samples during acute or convalescent COVID-19.

With V trimmed by 7 bases and J by 6 bases, 2 bases remained unmatched. CDR1 and CDR2 (germline): SQVTM, ANQGSEA. There are 11 residues in the CDR3. Authors' data handling: Reference gene primers were amplified, and this amplification served to estimate nucleated cell counts. This table comes from immunoSEQ multiplex PCR, and its TCRdb copy is limited to in-frame clones, with some not included. V and J calls and clone size come straight from that table; D and trimming were deduced from the DNA. Here the sample spans about 100,000 clones, about 80% being singletons. The sequenced material came from peripheral blood. This rearrangement joins TRBV29-1 to TRBJ1-1; 10 nucleotides line up with TRBD1. This sequence was found in a man between 65 and 80 years old with active or convalescent COVID-19. The DNA of the CDR3 is TGCAGCGCTGGACAGGGGGCTGAAGCTTTCTTT. It codes for CSAGQGAEAFF.